Listed here are 30 T cell receptor beta chains from one sample, sequenced in a study of OX40 agonist ivuxolimab in advanced cancers. Data came from immunoSEQ multiplex PCR; TCRdb stores just in-frame clones and leaves some out. The repertoire includes some 140,000 clones, about 92% of them detected once, and about 0.93% sits in the top ten. This specimen was CD4+ or CD8+ T cells sorted from blood, taken in a trial of the OX40 agonist ivuxolimab. Receptor source: an adult with an advanced solid tumor such as melanoma, head and neck, liver or kidney cancer.

J is TRBJ2-1 and V is TRBV2; D remains unclear. Trimming cost V 7 bases and J 1 base, with 2 bases left between them. Germline V lookup: CDR1 SNHLY, CDR2 FYNNEI. The CDR3 loop spans 11 amino acids. CDR3 region: CASNSYNEQFF. CDR3 in DNA: TGTGCCAGCAATTCCTACAATGAGCAGTTCTTC.

The chain recombines TRBV28 with TRBJ1-2; possible D gene TRBD1, 5 bases. The CDR3 length is 13 residues. Germline V gene lookup returns CDR1 MDHEN and CDR2 SYDVKM. The V and J ends lost 6 bases and 8 bases respectively, with 16 bases between them. The CDR3 reads CASSLGVGDGYTF. The CDR3 DNA sequence: TGTGCCAGCAGCTTGGGAGTGGGGGACGGCTACACCTTC.

The CDR3 DNA reads as TGCGCCAGCAGCTTGCGTCGGGGGTCCGGGGAGCTGTTTTTT. Protein product: CASSLRRGSGELFF. The rearrangement joins TRBV5-1 to TRBJ2-2, with D possibly TRBD2 on 6 matching bases. The length of the CDR3 is 14 residues. V was clipped by 1 base and J by 6 bases, with 10 bases between them. The V gene's germline CDR1 is SGHRS and CDR2 YFSETQ.

V usage is TRBV7-2 and J usage is TRBJ2-2; no clear D. The CDR3 length is 14 residues. CDR1 and CDR2 (germline): SGHTA, FQGNSA. The V gene lost 1 base and the J gene lost 4 bases, with 7 bases spanning the gap. CDR3 sequence: CASSLGLGTGELFF. CDR3 bases: TGTGCCAGCAGCTTAGGGCTGGGCACCGGGGAGCTGTTTTTT.

The rearrangement joins TRBV19 to TRBJ1-1; the D is unclear. CDR3 length: 14 residues. Germline assignment: CDR1 LNHDA and CDR2 SQIVND (reference sequence). V was pared by 5 bases and J by 3 bases, with 13 bases between. As DNA, the CDR3 is TGTGCCAGTAGTCCTCCCGGGGAGGACACTGAAGCTTTCTTT. As protein: CASSPPGEDTEAFF.

This chain connects TRBV28 to TRBJ2-5, with a weak D call TRBD1 (5 bases). Trimming shortened V by 2 bases and J by 0 bases, and 16 bases separated the two germline ends. From germline, CDR1 is MDHEN and CDR2 SYDVKM. This CDR3 spans 17 amino acids. CDR3: CASSLKVDWGHQETQYF. The CDR3 DNA is TGTGCCAGCAGTTTAAAGGTGGATTGGGGCCACCAAGAGACCCAGTACTTC.

This chain uses TRBV19 with TRBJ2-1, with 7 bases aligning to TRBD1. The length of the CDR3 is 16 residues. CDR1 is LNHDA and CDR2 is SQIVND in the germline V gene (reference sequence). The junction had 14 bases not matched to a gene; V was cut back by 10 bases and J by 2 bases. As DNA, the CDR3 is TGTGCCATTGGTAAAGGGGGCTTTGGCCCCTACAATGAGCAGTTCTTC. It yields the protein CAIGKGGFGPYNEQFF.

This chain uses TRBV7-9 with TRBJ2-7, with D tentatively TRBD1 (5 bases). V lost 5 bases and J 2 bases, leaving 13 bases between the germline ends. From germline, CDR1 is SEHNR and CDR2 FQNEAQ (reference sequence). CDR3 length equals 14 residues. CDR3 loop: CASSMGQAAYEQYF. CDR3 coding DNA: TGTGCCAGCAGCATGGGGCAGGCCGCCTACGAGCAGTACTTC.

This clone was observed a handful of times. Here the CDR3 DNA reads TGCGCCAGCAGCCCTACGGGGGGGGAAGAGACCCAGTACTTC. Translated, it gives CASSPTGGEETQYF. The V call is TRBV5-1, the J call TRBJ2-5, with 8 bases lining up with TRBD2. Trimming cost V 4 bases and J 3 bases; bases outside gene matches: 5. The CDR3 has 14 residues. Germline values: CDR1 SGHRS, CDR2 YFSETQ.

The chain carries TRBV28 and TRBJ2-3, with D perhaps matching TRBD2 (5 bases). Germline CDR1 is MDHEN and CDR2 is SYDVKM. The V end was cut by 3 bases, the J end by 2 bases, with 12 bases between. The CDR3 has 15 amino acids. CDR3 in amino acids: CASSFRETSTDTQYF. The CDR3 coding sequence is TGTGCCAGCAGTTTTAGGGAGACGTCCACAGATACGCAGTATTTT.

This rearrangement joins TRBV15 to TRBJ1-5, with 7 bases fitting TRBD1. The CDR3 is made up of 16 amino acids. Germline V CDR1 and CDR2: LNHNV, YYDKDF (reference sequence). With 0 bases clipped from V and 4 bases from J, the junction kept 6 bases outside the gene matches. The CDR3 reads CATSRDQGQLNQPQHF. The CDR3 DNA follows: TGTGCCACCAGCAGAGATCAGGGACAGCTAAATCAGCCCCAGCATTTT.

This chain connects TRBV7-2 to TRBJ2-7; 11 positions match TRBD2. V was pared by 6 bases and J by 3 bases, with 10 bases of the junction left unmatched. Germline CDR1 SGHTA, CDR2 FQGNSA. There are 16 residues in the CDR3. The CDR3 region has the DNA TGTGCCAGCAGTGAGCTTCCCGGACTAGCGGGCTACGAGCAGTACTTC. It yields the protein CASSELPGLAGYEQYF.

This chain links TRBV19 with TRBJ2-5; TRBD1 matches 9 bases. The CDR3 runs 15 residues. V gave up 5 bases and J gave up 1 base; unmatched junction bases: 5. The germline V gene has CDR1 LNHDA and CDR2 SQIVND (reference sequence). CDR3 coding DNA: TGTGCCAGTAGTGCCCCGGGACAGGGCCAAGAGACCCAGTACTTC. Amino acid sequence: CASSAPGQGQETQYF.

The DNA for the CDR3 is TGTGCCAGCTTCCCCAGGGGAGTCCAAGAGACCCAGTACTTC. Amino acids: CASFPRGVQETQYF. The gene calls are TRBV6-5 and TRBJ2-5; a possible D gene is TRBD1 (6 bases). The germline gives CDR1 MNHEY, CDR2 SVGAGI. Deletions cut 8 bases from V and 1 base from J, with 14 bases between. The CDR3 runs to 14 residues.

V gene TRBV5-4 combines with J gene TRBJ1-2; 9 bases fit TRBD1. The germline gives CDR1 SGHNT, CDR2 YYREEE (reference sequence). CDR3 length: 14 amino acids. V lost 1 base and J lost 7; bases outside the gene matches: 5. The CDR3 bases are TGTGCCAGCAGCTTGACAGGGGGCGCGGCTGGCTACACCTTC. It encodes CASSLTGGAAGYTF.

This clone showed up just once. The CDR3 DNA follows: TGTGCCAGCAGTTTATTACTTCAGGGTGGGAGGGCCTCCTACAATGAGCAGTTCTTC. Translating it yields CASSLLLQGGRASYNEQFF. The rearrangement links TRBV27 to TRBJ2-1; 7 bases map to TRBD2. J was trimmed by 0 bases and V by 1 base; bases with no gene match: 12. There are 19 residues in the CDR3. Germline assignment: CDR1 MNHEY and CDR2 SMNVEV (reference sequence).

The chain combines TRBV7-2 with TRBJ1-2; D is perhaps TRBD1 (6 bases). CDR3 length: 16 amino acids. The V end lost 5 bases, the J end lost 4 bases, and 20 bases lay between the germline ends. Germline CDR1 reads SGHTA; CDR2 reads FQGNSA. CDR3 sequence: CASSPTRVSGAYGYTF. CDR3 sequence (DNA): TGTGCCAGCAGCCCGACCCGCGTTTCAGGGGCCTATGGCTACACCTTC. The full variable domain, its missing parts supplied by reference TRBV7-2 and TRBJ1-2, is GAGVSQSPSNKVTEKGKDVELRCDPISGHTALYWYRQSLGQGLEFLIYFQGNSAPDKSGLPSDRFSAERTGGSVSTLTIQRTQQEDSAVYLCASSPTRVSGAYGYTFGSGTRLTVV.

This clone was seen only once. The CDR3 reads CASSPVAGAYNEQFF. The CDR3 DNA reads as TGTGCCAGCTCCCCGGTAGCGGGAGCTTACAATGAGCAGTTCTTC. The J gene is TRBJ2-1, the V gene TRBV18, with 9 bases fitting TRBD2. The CDR3 is 15 amino acids. Germline CDR1 reads KGHSH; CDR2 reads LQKENI. The V segment lost 6 bases and the J segment 4 bases; nucleotides outside the gene matches: 7.

The chain is built from TRBV4-3 and TRBJ1-4; possibly TRBD1 for D (5 bases). V gave up 0 bases and J gave up 4 bases, with 9 bases separating them. The CDR3 runs 15 residues. Germline lookup yields CDR1 LGHNA and CDR2 YSLEER. The CDR3 DNA follows: TGCGCCAGCAGCCAAGATAGCGGGGGTAATGAAAAACTGTTTTTT. It specifies CASSQDSGGNEKLFF.

V gene TRBV5-8 combines with J gene TRBJ1-5; perhaps TRBD1 as D (5 bases). Germline lookup yields CDR1 SGHTS and CDR2 YDEGEE. V gave up 0 bases and J gave up 2 bases, with 9 bases separating them. The CDR3 consists of 15 residues. The CDR3, as DNA: TGTGCCAGCAGCTTGGGGGACCTGGGCAATCAGCCCCAGCATTTT. This sequence encodes CASSLGDLGNQPQHF.

The CDR3 DNA is TGTGCCAGCAGTGTAGTCTGGGGAGGGAGCTACACCTTC. Translating it yields CASSVVWGGSYTF. V and J are TRBV6-1 and TRBJ1-2; D unclear. The CDR3 runs to 13 residues. V was shortened by 4 bases and J by 9 bases, with 15 bases between the two germline ends. Germline CDR1 is MNHNS and CDR2 is SASEGT.

This chain uses TRBV18 with TRBJ2-5, with TRBD2 matching over 7 bases. Germline loops: CDR1 KGHSH, CDR2 LQKENI. This CDR3 comprises 13 residues. The V segment lost 6 bases and the J segment 4 bases; nucleotides outside the gene matches: 5. In DNA form, the CDR3 reads TGTGCCAGCTCTCTTGGGAGGGCAGAGACCCAGTACTTC. The encoded protein is CASSLGRAETQYF.

The rearrangement joins TRBV15 to TRBJ1-2, with D hard to call. V dropped 0 bases and J dropped 4 bases, with 12 bases sitting between them. Germline CDR1 LNHNV, CDR2 YYDKDF (reference sequence). This CDR3 is 15 amino acids long. The CDR3 loop reads CATSREGGRGYGYTF. The CDR3 DNA reads TGTGCCACCAGCAGAGAAGGAGGGCGAGGCTATGGCTACACCTTC.

This clone came up once. The chain combines TRBV10-2 with TRBJ1-2; TRBD1 matches at 7 bases. The length of the CDR3 is 17 residues. Looked up from germline, CDR1 is WSHSY and CDR2 is SAAADI. The J segment lost 2 bases and the V segment lost 10 bases, leaving 19 bases of the junction unmatched. The CDR3 is CATTPWVRGTDNYGYTF. Here the CDR3 DNA reads TGCGCCACCACGCCGTGGGTCAGGGGGACTGACAACTATGGCTACACCTTC.

The chain combines TRBV19 with TRBJ1-2; 12 bases fit TRBD1. The V and J ends lost 1 base and 4 bases, in that order; junction bases with no gene match: 4. The CDR3 covers 16 residues. The germline CDR1 and CDR2 sequences are LNHDA and SQIVND (reference sequence). CDR3 region: CASSIVAGQGAYGYTF. In DNA form, the CDR3 reads TGTGCCAGTAGTATAGTCGCGGGACAGGGGGCCTATGGCTACACCTTC.

The V and J genes are TRBV27 and TRBJ2-6; 8 bases agree with TRBD2. Looked up from germline, CDR1 is MNHEY and CDR2 is SMNVEV (reference sequence). The V segment lost 5 bases and the J segment 1 base; nucleotides outside the gene matches: 16. CDR3 length: 20 amino acids. The CDR3 region has the DNA TGTGCCAGCAGTCTTAAAGCACCGGGACTAGGGCCTTCTGGGGCCAACGTCCTGACTTTC. Its protein is CASSLKAPGLGPSGANVLTF.

The chain uses TRBV6-5 and TRBJ2-3; no firm D call. V was trimmed by 1 base and J by 4 bases, leaving 6 bases between them. The CDR3 loop spans 13 amino acids. The germline CDR1 and CDR2 sequences are MNHEY and SVGAGI. The CDR3 nucleotides are TGTGCCAGCAGTTACTTCGGCGCAGATACGCAGTATTTT. It codes for CASSYFGADTQYF.

The chain joins TRBV7-2 to TRBJ2-1; D unclear. From germline, CDR1 is SGHTA and CDR2 FQGNSA. The CDR3 is 12 amino acids. Deletions cut 5 bases from V and 8 bases from J, with 10 bases between. In nucleotides, the CDR3 is TGTGCCAGCAGCCCTCATCCGGATGAGCAGTTCTTC. Its protein product is CASSPHPDEQFF.

CDR3 DNA sequence: TGCGCCAGCAGCACGACAAGGGAGCAGTACTTC. Protein: CASSTTREQYF. This chain uses TRBV5-1 with TRBJ2-7, with D unclear. In germline, CDR1 is SGHRS, CDR2 YFSETQ. Trimming removed 4 bases from V and 7 bases from J, with 9 bases in between. This CDR3 is built from 11 residues.

DNA of the CDR3: TGTGCCAGCAGCGCGTTGGACATCTTCAATTCACCCCTCCACTTT. Residues: CASSALDIFNSPLHF. The rearrangement uses TRBV5-4 and TRBJ1-6; tentative D call: TRBD1 (5 bases). With 4 bases removed from V and 7 bases from J, the gap between germline ends came to 15 bases. CDR3 length equals 15 residues. CDR1 is SGHNT, CDR2 YYREEE, per germline (reference sequence). Full variable domain (remainder filled in from reference TRBV5-4 and TRBJ1-6): ETGVTQSPTHLIKTRGQQVTLRCSSQSGHNTVSWYQQALGQGPQFIFQYYREEENGRGNFPPRFSGLQFPNYSSELNVNALELDDSALYLCASSALDIFNSPLHFGNGTRLTVT.